The clone carrying this T cell receptor (beta chain) was observed once. These data come from a study of blood T cell repertoires in COVID-19. Study-level background: The United States, Italy and Spain supplied acute and convalescent COVID-19 samples. The cDNA or gDNA used as material had been derived from T cells, B-cell-depleted T cells, or PBMCs.

The CDR3 is 14 amino acids. With V trimmed by 10 bases and J by 3 bases, 7 bases remained unmatched. Germline V gives CDR1 LNHDA, CDR2 SQIVND (reference sequence). Original processing methods: Estimated nucleated cell counts came from reference gene primer amplification. Here immunoSEQ multiplex PCR was the method, and the copy in TCRdb shows in-frame clones only, minus some. That table supplies the V and J calls and clone size; D and trimming were determined from the DNA. Among 110,000 or so clones listed, approximately 88% were seen once. The chain joins TRBV19 to TRBJ2-7; the match to TRBD2 covers 12 bases. Sequenced sample: peripheral blood. The receptor was isolated from a human donor in a cohort sampled during active COVID-19. CDR3 nucleotides: TGTGCCACCACAAAGACTAGCGGGAGCTACGAGCAGTACTTC. It translates to CATTKTSGSYEQYF.